This entry lists 27 T cell receptor beta chains sequenced from one sample in a study of blood T cell repertoires in COVID-19 (dated by TCRdb to the early 2020s). Receptors were amplified or captured by the immunoSEQ multiplex PCR assay. Not all clones reach the TCRdb copy of this immuneACCESS table, which keeps in-frame sequences only. Checked studies attribute under half of the gap to unresolved V genes and leave the rest unexplained. The sample contains roughly 40,000 clones, over 75% of them found a single time. Over 8% of the sample is in the top ten clones. What was sequenced was peripheral blood. The source is a man under 40 with active or convalescent COVID-19.

This clone appeared once. This chain links TRBV19 with TRBJ1-2; the D is unclear. Deletions cut 7 bases from V and 7 bases from J, with 19 bases between. Germline V gives CDR1 LNHDA, CDR2 SQIVND (reference sequence). The CDR3 has 14 residues. CDR3 in DNA: TGTGCCAGTACCTCTAAAGCCCTCTCGCGTGGCTACACCTTC. It codes for CASTSKALSRGYTF.

This clone was seen a few times. The chain couples TRBV4-2 to TRBJ2-5; D perhaps matches TRBD1 (6 bases). CDR1 is LGHNA, CDR2 YNFKEQ, per germline. The ends were cut back, 0 bases at V and 2 bases at J, with 13 bases in the middle. The CDR3 sequence is 16 residues long. The CDR3, as DNA: TGTGCCAGCAGCCAAGACTCCTGGGACACACAAGAGACCCAGTACTTC. Translated: CASSQDSWDTQETQYF.

The V and J genes are TRBV14 and TRBJ2-4; D is unclear. CDR1 is SGHDN, CDR2 FVKESK, per germline. V was trimmed by 0 bases and J by 1 base, leaving 7 bases between them. This CDR3 has 15 amino acids. For the CDR3, the DNA is TGTGCCAGCAGCCAAGATGCCGGGGCCAAAAACATTCAGTACTTC. It specifies CASSQDAGAKNIQYF.

The rearrangement joins TRBV18 to TRBJ2-3; tentatively, D is TRBD2 (6 bases). The CDR3 contains 15 residues. Germline assignment: CDR1 KGHSH and CDR2 LQKENI. Trimming stripped 1 base from V and 2 bases from J, with 10 bases between. In nucleotides, the CDR3 is TGTGCCAGCTCACCACTCGCGGACTACACAGATACGCAGTATTTT. Translation: CASSPLADYTDTQYF.

This chain joins TRBV5-4 and TRBJ2-1; 9 bases are shared with TRBD2. There are 13 residues in the CDR3. With 3 bases clipped from V and 9 bases from J, the junction kept 4 bases outside the gene matches. Germline V CDR1 and CDR2: SGHNT, YYREEE (reference sequence). The DNA of the CDR3 is TGTGCCAGCAGCTCCGGGACTAGCCGTGAGCAGTTCTTC. The encoded protein is CASSSGTSREQFF.

This clone was seen a handful of times. CDR3 nucleotide sequence: TGTGCCAGCAGCGGTGGAGGACTAGGGGGGGGAGATGAGCAGTTCTTC. This encodes CASSGGGLGGGDEQFF. V usage is TRBV2 and J usage is TRBJ2-1, with D possibly being TRBD2 (7 bases). V was shortened by 6 bases and J by 8 bases, with 23 bases between the two germline ends. The V gene's germline CDR1 is SNHLY and CDR2 FYNNEI. This CDR3 region has 16 residues. The entire variable domain, with the rest obtained from reference TRBV2 and TRBJ2-1, is as follows: EPEVTQTPSHQVTQMGQEVILRCVPISNHLYFYWYRQILGQKVEFLVSFYNNEISEKSEIFDDQFSVERPDGSNFTLKIRSTKLEDSAMYFCASSGGGLGGGDEQFFGPGTRLTVL.

The chain is built from TRBV19 and TRBJ1-2; tentatively, D is TRBD1 (6 bases). The CDR3 is 16 residues long. Trimming took 4 bases from V and 1 from J, leaving 16 bases between them. CDR1 is LNHDA, CDR2 SQIVND, per germline (reference sequence). The CDR3 DNA is TGTGCCAGTAGTAAGAGGACAGTACCTTATAACTATGGCTACACCTTC. Protein sequence: CASSKRTVPYNYGYTF.

The table lists this clone with a count of one. The chain uses TRBV6-5 and TRBJ1-6, with D perhaps TRBD1 (6 bases). The CDR3 extends over 14 amino acids. Per the germline V gene, CDR1 is MNHEY and CDR2 is SVGAGI. V was shortened by 6 bases and J by 6 bases, with 12 bases between the two germline ends. As DNA, the CDR3 is TGTGCCAGCAGAATACAGGGAACTAATTCACCCCTCCACTTT. As protein: CASRIQGTNSPLHF.

This clone has just one count. The chain links TRBV7-9 to TRBJ2-3, with TRBD2 matching over 7 bases. Germline assignment: CDR1 SEHNR and CDR2 FQNEAQ (reference sequence). This CDR3 contains 12 residues. With V trimmed by 8 bases and J by 3 bases, 2 bases remained unmatched. The CDR3 region has the DNA TGTGCCAGCTCGCGGGGGACAGATACGCAGTATTTT. It codes for CASSRGTDTQYF.

The genes are TRBV5-6 and TRBJ1-2, with 9 bases that match TRBD1. The CDR3 totals 15 residues. Germline assignment: CDR1 SGHDT and CDR2 YYEEEE. The V and J ends lost 0 bases and 7 bases, in that order; junction bases with no gene match: 7. CDR3 sequence: CASSLGDREERGYTF. CDR3 DNA sequence: TGTGCCAGCAGCTTGGGGGACAGGGAAGAACGTGGCTACACCTTC.

The CDR3 bases are TGTGCCAGCAGTGCTACGGGCAGGGGCGGAGTCTATGGCTACACCTTC. Translating it yields CASSATGRGGVYGYTF. The rearrangement links TRBV25-1 to TRBJ1-2; a possible D gene is TRBD1 (6 bases). Germline loops: CDR1 MGHDK, CDR2 SYGVNS. Trimming cost V 4 bases and J 4 bases, with 19 bases left between them. This CDR3 region has 16 residues.

Here the CDR3 DNA reads TGTGCCAGCAGCCCCCAGGGTAATCAGCCCCAGCATTTT. Amino acids: CASSPQGNQPQHF. J is TRBJ1-5 and V is TRBV7-8, with D perhaps matching TRBD1 (5 bases). Trimming stripped 5 bases from V and 4 bases from J, with 9 bases between. Germline lookup yields CDR1 SGHVS and CDR2 FQNEAQ. This CDR3 has 13 amino acids.

DNA for the CDR3: TGTGCCAGCAGTAGGAAGCCAGGTGGCTACACCTTC. Protein product: CASSRKPGGYTF. This sequence joins TRBV6-2 or TRBV6-3 and TRBJ1-2; the D is unclear. The CDR3 sequence is 12 residues long. V was cut by 5 bases and J by 7 bases, with 11 bases left in between. Germline V lookup: CDR1 MNHEY, CDR2 SVGEGT.

This chain connects TRBV7-9 to TRBJ1-6, with TRBD1 identical over 7 bases. Germline lookup yields CDR1 SEHNR and CDR2 FQNEAQ (reference sequence). The CDR3 length is 14 residues. J lost 5 bases, V lost 5 bases, and 3 bases had no gene match. As DNA, the CDR3 is TGTGCCAGCAGCCCGGGACAGAATAATTCACCCCTCCACTTT. It specifies CASSPGQNNSPLHF.

V is TRBV7-9 and J is TRBJ2-2, with TRBD2 as a possible D gene (5 bases). CDR3 length: 15 amino acids. The V end lost 1 base, the J end lost 3 bases, and 9 bases lay between the germline ends. Germline CDR1 reads SEHNR; CDR2 reads FQNEAQ (reference sequence). The CDR3 DNA follows: TGTGCCAGCAGCTTAGGATTCGGGGACACCGGGGAGCTGTTTTTT. This translates into CASSLGFGDTGELFF.

DNA of the CDR3: TGTGCCAGTAGTAGGGACTGGGCAACTAATGAAAAACTGTTTTTT. Its protein is CASSRDWATNEKLFF. V usage is TRBV19 and J usage is TRBJ1-4; possibly TRBD1 for D (5 bases). V lost 4 bases and J lost 0, with 9 bases in between. Germline assignment: CDR1 LNHDA and CDR2 SQIVND (reference sequence). The CDR3 consists of 15 residues.

As to this clone: Its ends do not fully match the called genes, so a read error is possible. This chain joins TRBV9 and TRBJ2-1, with 8 bases aligning to TRBD2. This CDR3 is 16 amino acids long. Germline CDR1 reads SGDLS; CDR2 reads YYNGEE. The CDR3 loop reads CASSAERESAYNKQFF. DNA for the CDR3: TGTGCCAGCAGCGCCGAGCGGGAGTCGGCCTACAATAAGCAGTTCTTC.

In DNA form, the CDR3 reads TGTGCCAGCAGCTTTTCGAACGGTGAGACCCAGTACTTC. Its protein is CASSFSNGETQYF. The genes are TRBV7-3 and TRBJ2-5; D is ambiguous. Germline V CDR1 and CDR2: SGHTA, FQGTGA. This CDR3 comprises 13 residues. The V end was cut by 3 bases, the J end by 5 bases, with 10 bases between. The full variable domain, with the rest looked up from reference TRBV7-3 and TRBJ2-5, is GAGVSQTPSNKVTEKGKYVELRCDPISGHTALYWYRQSLGQGPEFLIYFQGTGAADDSGLPNDRFFAVRPEGSVSTLKIQRTERGDSAVYLCASSFSNGETQYFGPGTRLLVL.

The CDR3 loop is CASSPQGSGYGYTF. CDR3 sequence (DNA): TGTGCCAGCAGCCCACAGGGATCCGGCTATGGCTACACCTTC. The chain uses TRBV6-6 and TRBJ1-2; a possible D gene is TRBD1 (6 bases). CDR1 and CDR2 (germline): MNHNY, SVGAGI (reference sequence). The CDR3 covers 14 residues. Deletions cut 6 bases from V and 4 bases from J, with 15 bases between.

The rearrangement links TRBV6-5 to TRBJ2-1; 7 bases match TRBD2. The length of the CDR3 is 15 residues. Germline loops: CDR1 MNHEY, CDR2 SVGAGI. The V and J ends lost 4 bases and 9 bases, in that order; junction bases with no gene match: 12. The CDR3 region is CASSSPPGGMGEQFF. The CDR3 bases are TGTGCCAGCAGTTCCCCCCCGGGGGGTATGGGTGAGCAGTTCTTC.

A single count supports this clone. The genes are TRBV16 and TRBJ1-2; TRBD1 matches at 9 bases. This CDR3 contains 15 residues. The germline gives CDR1 KGHSY, CDR2 FQNENV. V lost 0 bases to trimming and J lost 7 bases; unmatched junction nucleotides: 6. The CDR3: CASSQSMDRGGGYTF. In DNA, the CDR3 is TGTGCCAGCAGCCAATCGATGGACAGGGGAGGTGGCTACACCTTC. The complete variable domain, with remaining parts taken from reference TRBV16 and TRBJ1-2, reads GEEVAQTPKHLVRGEGQKAKLYCAPIKGHSYVFWYQQVLKNEFKFLISFQNENVFDETGMPKERFSAKCLPNSPCSLEIQATKLEDSAVYFCASSQSMDRGGGYTFGSGTRLTVV.

This chain connects TRBV7-9 to TRBJ2-3, with 9 positions matching TRBD1. Trimming at V came to 5 bases and at J to 1 base, leaving 10 bases not matched to a gene. The CDR3 has 17 amino acids. Germline lookup yields CDR1 SEHNR and CDR2 FQNEAQ (reference sequence). This chain's CDR3 is CASSPRDRVDRTDTQYF. As DNA, the CDR3 is TGTGCCAGCAGCCCCCGGGACAGGGTGGACCGCACAGATACGCAGTATTTT.

The genes are TRBV6-5 and TRBJ2-2; 12 positions match TRBD1. This CDR3 has 15 residues. Germline V CDR1 and CDR2: MNHEY, SVGAGI. The V segment lost 6 bases and the J segment 5 bases; nucleotides outside the gene matches: 4. CDR3 coding DNA: TGTGCCAGCAGACGGGACAGGGGGCCTACCGGGGAGCTGTTTTTT. As protein: CASRRDRGPTGELFF.

J is TRBJ1-5 and V is TRBV7-8; D call uncertain. V lost 5 bases and J 3 bases, leaving 8 bases between the germline ends. The CDR3 spans 13 residues. CDR1 SGHVS and CDR2 FQNEAQ come from the germline V gene. CDR3 bases: TGTGCCAGCAGCGGACTGCACAATCAGCCCCAGCATTTT. Its translation: CASSGLHNQPQHF.

The J gene is TRBJ1-1, the V gene TRBV14; D is perhaps TRBD1 (6 bases). CDR1 and CDR2 (germline): SGHDN, FVKESK. V lost 4 bases, J lost 1 base, and 16 bases lay in between. This CDR3 has 16 residues. The CDR3 nucleotides are TGTGCCAGCAGCCCCCGTCCACAGGGCCCGAACACTGAAGCTTTCTTT. Translating it yields CASSPRPQGPNTEAFF.

The genes are TRBV6-5 and TRBJ2-7; weak D call: TRBD1 (5 bases). Trimming shortened V by 7 bases and J by 0 bases, and 7 bases separated the two germline ends. The CDR3 loop spans 12 amino acids. Germline assignment: CDR1 MNHEY and CDR2 SVGAGI. The CDR3 is CASMDTSYEQYF. The DNA for the CDR3 is TGTGCCAGCATGGACACCTCCTACGAGCAGTACTTC.

This clone was observed a single time. The genes are TRBV3-1 (or the pseudogene TRBV3-2) and TRBJ1-2; D ambiguous. The germline V gene encodes CDR1 LGHDT and CDR2 YNNKEL (reference sequence). The CDR3 is 15 amino acids. V dropped 3 bases and J dropped 4 bases, with 15 bases sitting between them. This CDR3 reads CASSHVGGQSYGYTF. Written as DNA, the CDR3 is TGTGCCAGCAGCCATGTAGGAGGGCAAAGCTATGGCTACACCTTC.